The present T cell receptor beta chain was sequenced within a study of blood T cell repertoires in COVID-19. Study background: Collection of acute and convalescent COVID-19 samples took place in the United States, Italy and Spain. The analysed material was cDNA or gDNA that came from T cells, B-cell-depleted T cells, or PBMCs.

How the authors handled the data: The assay estimated nucleated cells by amplifying reference gene primers. Repertoires were generated with immunoSEQ multiplex PCR, while TCRdb's copy carries only in-frame clones and drops some. V, J and clone size derive from that table, while D and trimming were established from the DNA sequence. This sample carries 260,000 or so clones, 65% to 90% of them seen once, and the ten largest clones take about 4.8%. V shed 6 bases, J shed 1 base, and the junction held 2 bases outside the gene matches. This CDR3 comprises 14 residues. Germline V gene sequence: CDR1 SGHVS, CDR2 FNYEAQ.

The sample consisted of peripheral blood. V is TRBV7-6 and J is TRBJ1-1; 10 bases map to TRBD1. The TCR originated in a woman in her sixties or seventies with acute or convalescent COVID-19. In nucleotides, the CDR3 is TGTGCCAGCAGGGGACAGGGGTCGAACACTGAAGCTTTCTTT. This gives the protein CASRGQGSNTEAFF.